Below, 32 T cell receptor beta chains from the same sample are listed, as sequenced in a study of human T cells and chemical hapten exposure. TCRdb analysed the RACE reads with MiXCR anew, one entry per CDR3 protein. The table includes roughly 52,000 distinct CDR3 sequences, around 10% detected once. This sample's time point: patch test 1, 2 weeks after DPC sensitization. Stated treatment: therapeutic diphenylcyclopropenone sensitization with weekly scalp DPC. Unfractionated whole blood yielded total RNA. The sequenced sample was whole blood, obtained in connection with sensitization to the hapten diphenylcyclopropenone (DPC). These receptor sequences come from a middle-aged woman with alopecia areata. Some clones in this sample may be carry-over from other donors' samples.

This clonotype has just a few counts. The V and J genes are TRBV28 and TRBJ2-4, with D hard to call. This CDR3 has 12 amino acids. With 6 bases removed from V and 4 bases from J, the gap between germline ends came to 7 bases. Germline CDR1 is MDHEN and CDR2 is SYDVKM. CDR3 in DNA: TGTGCCAGCAGCTACAGAAAAAACATTCAGTACTTC. Protein product: CASSYRKNIQYF.

A few counts support this clonotype. The J gene is TRBJ2-1, the V gene TRBV18, with D possibly matching TRBD2 (5 bases). Looked up from germline, CDR1 is KGHSH and CDR2 is LQKENI. The CDR3 is made up of 16 amino acids. Trimming left V 0 bases short and J 3 bases short, with 12 bases between. The CDR3 reads CASSPPNSDVYNEQFF. CDR3 nucleotide sequence: TGTGCCAGCTCACCACCTAATAGCGACGTCTACAATGAGCAGTTCTTC.

At least ten counts were recorded for this clonotype. The chain combines TRBV28 with TRBJ1-5, with unresolved D. V was trimmed by 3 bases and J by 4 bases, leaving 22 bases between them. CDR3 length: 18 amino acids. The germline gives CDR1 MDHEN, CDR2 SYDVKM. The CDR3 loop is CASSFTLFSLGFNQPQHF. CDR3 DNA sequence: TGTGCCAGCAGTTTTACATTATTCAGTTTGGGGTTTAATCAGCCCCAGCATTTT.

The rearrangement uses TRBV28 and TRBJ1-1; weak D call: TRBD1 (6 bases). The CDR3 is 12 amino acids. Trimming took 8 bases from V and 6 from J, leaving 13 bases between them. The germline V gene has CDR1 MDHEN and CDR2 SYDVKM. For the CDR3, the DNA is TGTGCCAGCGGCCTCAGGGGATCTGAAGCTTTCTTT. It yields the protein CASGLRGSEAFF.

This rearrangement joins TRBV4-3 to TRBJ2-7; D not resolved. V lost 0 bases, J lost 4 bases, and 13 bases lay in between. CDR1 and CDR2 (germline): LGHNA, YSLEER. CDR3 length: 15 residues. CDR3 residues: CASSQEPGSQYEQYF. The DNA for the CDR3 is TGCGCCAGCAGCCAAGAGCCGGGCAGCCAGTACGAGCAGTACTTC.

This clonotype was seen a handful of times. The CDR3, as DNA: TGCGCCAGCAGCCAAGTGAGTTACGAGCAGTACTTC. It is translated as CASSQVSYEQYF. This rearrangement joins TRBV4-3 to TRBJ2-7; D call uncertain. V was trimmed by 1 base and J by 4 bases, leaving 5 bases between them. The germline CDR1 and CDR2 sequences are LGHNA and YSLEER. The CDR3 covers 12 residues.

This clonotype was picked up many times. CDR3: CATSRDGTRTDTQYF. CDR3 DNA: TGTGCCACCAGCAGAGATGGGACCCGCACAGATACGCAGTATTTT. The chain combines TRBV15 with TRBJ2-3, with D perhaps matching TRBD1 or TRBD2 (5 bases each). Germline lookup yields CDR1 LNHNV and CDR2 YYDKDF (reference sequence). This CDR3 spans 15 amino acids. V dropped 0 bases and J dropped 1 base, with 8 bases sitting between them.

This clonotype was detected many times. This chain joins TRBV3-1 and TRBJ1-1, with D maybe TRBD1 (5 bases). Germline-derived CDR1 and CDR2 are LGHDT and YNNKEL (reference sequence). This CDR3 has 12 residues. V lost 3 bases, J lost 3 bases, and 5 bases lay in between. CDR3 amino acids: CASSHRDTEAFF. In nucleotides, the CDR3 is TGTGCCAGCAGCCACAGGGACACTGAAGCTTTCTTT.

This clonotype was recorded a few times. This chain joins TRBV27 and TRBJ2-2, with D perhaps matching TRBD1 (5 bases). Germline-derived CDR1 and CDR2 are MNHEY and SMNVEV (reference sequence). This CDR3 contains 13 residues. The V gene lost 3 bases and the J gene lost 8 bases, with 10 bases spanning the gap. DNA of the CDR3: TGTGCCAGCAGTTTGGACAACCGAGGGGAGCTGTTTTTT. Residues: CASSLDNRGELFF.

The table lists this clonotype with many counts. The chain joins TRBV20-1 to TRBJ2-5; weak D call: TRBD1 (6 bases). Looked up from germline, CDR1 is DFQATT and CDR2 is SNEGSKA (reference sequence). The CDR3 sequence is 12 residues long. The V end was cut by 6 bases, the J end by 5 bases, with 13 bases between. The CDR3 sequence is CSAKGDAETQYF. The DNA for the CDR3 is TGCAGTGCGAAGGGGGACGCGGAGACCCAGTACTTC.

The table lists this clonotype with many counts. The chain is built from TRBV2 and TRBJ2-6; D is unclear. V was pared by 11 bases and J by 0 bases, with 8 bases between. The CDR3 covers 13 residues. Per germline, CDR1 SNHLY and CDR2 FYNNEI. This CDR3 reads CAGHLSGANVLTF. CDR3 nucleotide sequence: TGTGCCGGCCACCTCTCTGGGGCCAACGTCCTGACTTTC. The full variable domain, in which reference TRBV2 and TRBJ2-6 provide the parts outside the CDR3, is EPEVTQTPSHQVTQMGQEVILRCVPISNHLYFYWYRQILGQKVEFLVSFYNNEISEKSEIFDDQFSVERPDGSNFTLKIRSTKLEDSAMYFCAGHLSGANVLTFGAGSRLTVL.

This clonotype occurred many times. The CDR3 sequence: CASSLGAGFSNQPQHF. CDR3 in DNA: TGTGCCAGCAGCTTGGGGGCAGGGTTTAGCAATCAGCCCCAGCATTTT. The chain uses TRBV5-6 and TRBJ1-5, with D maybe TRBD1 (5 bases). The CDR3 runs to 16 residues. CDR1 and CDR2 (germline): SGHDT, YYEEEE. With 0 bases removed from V and 0 bases from J, the gap between germline ends came to 10 bases.

In its sample, this clonotype was seen a few times. This rearrangement joins TRBV3-1 to TRBJ2-5; 9 positions agree with TRBD2. V shed 3 bases and J 2 bases; nucleotides not matched to a gene: 4. The CDR3 contains 15 residues. The V gene's germline CDR1 is LGHDT and CDR2 YNNKEL (reference sequence). The CDR3 loop is CASSHSGSLQETQYF. The CDR3 DNA reads TGTGCCAGCAGCCATAGCGGGAGCCTACAAGAGACCCAGTACTTC.

This clonotype was seen repeatedly, ten times or more. The chain is built from TRBV20-1 and TRBJ2-3; D might be TRBD1 or TRBD2, each matching 5 bases. The CDR3 contains 15 residues. Trimming took off 5 bases at V and 0 bases at J, with 15 bases between the two ends. Germline lookup yields CDR1 DFQATT and CDR2 SNEGSKA (reference sequence). The CDR3 protein is CSASYPWDSTDTQYF. The CDR3 DNA is TGCAGTGCTTCCTACCCTTGGGACAGCACAGATACGCAGTATTTT.

Ten or more counts support this clonotype. The rearrangement links TRBV5-6 to TRBJ2-5; D possibly corresponds to TRBD1 (5 bases). Germline CDR1 reads SGHDT; CDR2 reads YYEEEE. The length of the CDR3 is 14 residues. V lost 0 bases, J lost 5 bases, and 11 bases lay in between. The CDR3 DNA reads TGTGCCAGCAGCTTGGGGCAGGGCCAGGAGACCCAGTACTTC. Protein sequence: CASSLGQGQETQYF.

There are many counts of this clonotype. V usage is TRBV2 and J usage is TRBJ1-1, with 7 bases aligning to TRBD1. CDR1 SNHLY and CDR2 FYNNEI come from the germline V gene. CDR3 length: 13 amino acids. V shed 6 bases, J shed 7 bases, and the junction held 8 bases outside the gene matches. Here the CDR3 DNA reads TGTGCCAGCAGCCTTAGGACAGGCGGTGAAGCTTTCTTT. This encodes CASSLRTGGEAFF.

The sample holds many counts of this clonotype. The rearrangement joins TRBV18 to TRBJ2-5; D tentatively reads TRBD1 or TRBD2 (5 bases each). Germline V gene data show CDR1 as KGHSH and CDR2 as LQKENI. Between the trimmed V and J ends, which lost 4 bases and 2 bases, there was a span of 11 bases. There are 14 residues in the CDR3. The CDR3 region is CASSRRDGQETQYF. CDR3 DNA sequence: TGTGCCAGCTCACGTAGGGACGGTCAAGAGACCCAGTACTTC.

This clonotype occurred many times. The chain recombines TRBV9 with TRBJ2-1, with D possibly being TRBD2 (6 bases). Per the germline V gene, CDR1 is SGDLS and CDR2 is YYNGEE. There are 14 residues in the CDR3. Trimming removed 6 bases from V and 4 bases from J, with 14 bases in between. CDR3 sequence reads: CASNSPGVYNEQFF. DNA for the CDR3: TGTGCCAGCAACAGCCCGGGAGTATACAATGAGCAGTTCTTC.

The chain couples TRBV29-1 to TRBJ2-5; TRBD2 is a possible D gene (7 bases). V lost 7 bases to trimming and J lost 4 bases, with 13 bases between them. There are 12 residues in the CDR3. The germline V gene has CDR1 SQVTM and CDR2 ANQGSEA. The CDR3 DNA reads TGCAGCGCCCGTGGGGGGGCAGAGACCCAGTACTTC. This sequence encodes CSARGGAETQYF.

The V gene is TRBV23-1, the J gene TRBJ1-5, with 9 positions matching TRBD1. TRBV23-1 qualifies as an ORF whose function is uncertain. The CDR3 is 16 residues long. CDR3 sequence (DNA): TGCCCCGGGGAACAGGGGGCGATTAATAGCAATCAGCCCCAGCATTTT. It specifies CPGEQGAINSNQPQHF.

As to this clonotype: A single base separates this from a much larger clone, so it may be a read error. V gene TRBV2 combines with J gene TRBJ1-5; tentatively, D is TRBD1 (6 bases). CDR1 SNHLY and CDR2 FYNNEI come from the germline V gene. This CDR3 spans 15 amino acids. V dropped 4 bases and J dropped 7 bases, with 17 bases sitting between them. This CDR3 reads CASSAGTRGFQPQHF. CDR3 sequence (DNA): TGTGCCAGCAGTGCCGGGACAAGGGGCTTCCAGCCCCAGCATTTT. The full variable domain, completed using reference TRBV2 and TRBJ1-5, is EPEVTQTPSHQVTQMGQEVILRCVPISNHLYFYWYRQILGQKVEFLVSFYNNEISEKSEIFDDQFSVERPDGSNFTLKIRSTKLEDSAMYFCASSAGTRGFQPQHFGDGTRLSIL.

Turning to this clonotype: This clone may be a read error of a much larger clone one base away. The gene calls are TRBV6-7 and TRBJ1-5, with D perhaps TRBD1 (5 bases). TRBV6-7 is an ORF; its function is uncertain. The length of the CDR3 is 16 residues. The CDR3 reads CASSYPRTPARQPQPF. CDR3 DNA sequence: TGTGCCAGCAGTTACCCGAGGACACCGGCGCGGCAGCCCCAGCCTTTT.

The sample holds a few counts of this clonotype. This sequence joins TRBV20-1 and TRBJ2-5, with D perhaps being TRBD1 or TRBD2 (5 bases each). The ends were cut back, 3 bases at V and 4 bases at J, with 18 bases in the middle. The CDR3 sequence is 15 residues long. CDR1 and CDR2 (germline): DFQATT, SNEGSKA (reference sequence). For the CDR3, the DNA is TGCAGTGCTAGTGGTGCAGGGACCCCAGGAGAGACCCAGTACTTC. Protein sequence: CSASGAGTPGETQYF.

The genes are TRBV5-1 and TRBJ2-3; D not resolved. This CDR3 region has 15 residues. The V gene lost 5 bases and the J gene lost 0 bases, with 13 bases spanning the gap. Germline V gives CDR1 SGHRS, CDR2 YFSETQ. The CDR3 sequence: CASRSDTYSTDTQYF. CDR3 nucleotides: TGCGCCAGCAGGTCCGACACCTATAGCACAGATACGCAGTATTTT. Complete variable domain (other parts from reference TRBV5-1 and TRBJ2-3): KAGVTQTPRYLIKTRGQQVTLSCSPISGHRSVSWYQQTPGQGLQFLFEYFSETQRNKGNFPGRFSGRQFSNSRSEMNVSTLELGDSALYLCASRSDTYSTDTQYFGPGTRLTVL.

This chain joins TRBV4-3 and TRBJ1-5; D ambiguous. The CDR3 has 13 amino acids. V was shortened by 1 base and J by 7 bases, with 8 bases between the two germline ends. Germline CDR1 LGHNA, CDR2 YSLEER. In nucleotides, the CDR3 is TGCGCCAGCAGCCAAGGACCGGGGCAGCCCCAGCATTTT. Its translation: CASSQGPGQPQHF.

This clonotype was seen only a few times. The chain combines TRBV6-5 with TRBJ2-7; D possibly corresponds to TRBD1 (5 bases). Trimming removed 6 bases at V and 2 bases at J, with 8 bases between. Germline CDR1 reads MNHEY; CDR2 reads SVGAGI. The CDR3 contains 12 residues. CDR3 sequence reads: CASRDSPYEQYF. The CDR3 nucleotides read TGTGCCAGCAGAGACAGTCCCTACGAGCAGTACTTC.

This clonotype was observed a few times. The chain carries TRBV19 and TRBJ2-3; 7 nucleotides line up with TRBD1. Germline CDR1 LNHDA, CDR2 SQIVND (reference sequence). The CDR3 length is 15 residues. Trimming cost V 5 bases and J 5 bases; bases outside gene matches: 10. In DNA form, the CDR3 reads TGTGCCAGTAGTTCCACCTGGACAGGTGAAGATACGCAGTATTTT. Amino acid sequence: CASSSTWTGEDTQYF.

The chain recombines TRBV20-1 with TRBJ2-2; 8 bases align to TRBD1. V lost 2 bases to trimming and J lost 1 base; unmatched junction nucleotides: 6. Germline CDR1 and CDR2: DFQATT and SNEGSKA (reference sequence). CDR3 length equals 16 residues. Here the CDR3 reads CSARLSGTGNTGELFF. Here the CDR3 DNA reads TGCAGTGCTAGACTATCCGGGACAGGGAACACCGGGGAGCTGTTTTTT.

The chain couples TRBV5-1 to TRBJ2-7; D is perhaps TRBD1 (6 bases). The V end lost 6 bases, the J end lost 2 bases, and 15 bases lay between the germline ends. Germline V lookup: CDR1 SGHRS, CDR2 YFSETQ. The CDR3 loop spans 14 amino acids. This CDR3 reads CASKTSGDTYEQYF. CDR3 sequence (DNA): TGCGCCAGCAAAACCTCCGGGGACACCTACGAGCAGTACTTC.

In this sample, this clonotype turned up many times. The chain links TRBV29-1 to TRBJ1-1; TRBD1 is a possible D gene (5 bases). V dropped 7 bases and J dropped 2 bases, with 8 bases sitting between them. Germline CDR1 reads SQVTM; CDR2 reads ANQGSEA. The CDR3 has 11 amino acids. The DNA for the CDR3 is TGCAGCGCCCAGGGAAACACTGAAGCTTTCTTT. Protein sequence: CSAQGNTEAFF.

The chain links TRBV4-1 to TRBJ1-2; weak D call: TRBD1 (6 bases). V gave up 0 bases and J gave up 4 bases, with 18 bases separating them. The CDR3 is made up of 17 amino acids. Germline CDR1 is MGHRA and CDR2 is YSYEKL. CDR3 in amino acids: CASSQDFPRGGGYGYTF. The CDR3 DNA is TGCGCCAGCAGCCAAGATTTCCCCCGTGGGGGCGGCTATGGCTACACCTTC.

The chain links TRBV5-1 to TRBJ2-3, with a tentative D call TRBD2 (6 bases). This CDR3 is built from 13 residues. Trimming removed 5 bases at V and 2 bases at J, with 9 bases between. Germline V gene data show CDR1 as SGHRS and CDR2 as YFSETQ. CDR3 bases: TGCGCCAGCAGTTGGCGGGACACAGATACGCAGTATTTT. This encodes CASSWRDTDTQYF.